The 8 T cell receptor beta chains listed next were all sequenced from one sample in a study of monozygotic twins with inflammatory bowel disease (dated by TCRdb to the late 2010s). Library method: 5' RACE. Sequencing relied on an Illumina HiSeq 2500. With the reads reprocessed by TCRdb, a single entry stands for each CDR3 protein sequence and no DNA is reported. The sample table gives about 380,000 distinct CDR3 sequences. Of the sample, just over 2.5% falls within the top ten clones. Material for sequencing was blood. These TCRs come from a human donor with ulcerative colitis or Crohn's disease, or a healthy co-twin of an affected twin (not recorded which).

The chain couples TRBV4-1 to TRBJ1-2; TCRdb proposes TRBD1, but this gene call is untestable without DNA. The CDR3 runs 17 residues. Germline CDR1 and CDR2: MGHRA and YSYEKL. The CDR3 protein is CASSRGGVGEDFYGYTF.

This rearrangement joins TRBV4-3 to TRBJ2-2; TCRdb's D call, TRBD2, is unchecked because there is no DNA. This CDR3 has 18 residues. Germline V gene sequence: CDR1 LGHNA, CDR2 YSLEER. The CDR3 protein is CASSHHLTSGNRAGELFF.

The chain has TRBV4-3 and TRBJ2-7. Germline lookup yields CDR1 LGHNA and CDR2 YSLEER. The CDR3 spans 14 residues. Here the CDR3 reads CASSQGLGSYEQYF.

This chain uses TRBV7-8 with TRBJ1-3; TCRdb gives TRBD1 as the D gene, but with no DNA this cannot be confirmed. The CDR3 is 16 amino acids. From germline, CDR1 is SGHVS and CDR2 FQNEAQ. CDR3 sequence: CASSFRDRGPGNTIYF.

The chain uses TRBV6-5 and TRBJ1-3; TCRdb returns TRBD1, unconfirmable since there is no DNA. The CDR3 contains 18 residues. The germline CDR1 and CDR2 sequences are MNHEY and SVGAGI. The chain's CDR3 is CASSYSGTGGESGNTIYF.

The rearrangement links TRBV27 to TRBJ2-1. Germline CDR1 and CDR2: MNHEY and SMNVEV (reference sequence). The CDR3 sequence is 15 residues long. The CDR3 protein is CASIYLSGTYNEQFF.

The chain combines TRBV5-1 with TRBJ2-5. CDR3 length: 12 residues. CDR1 is SGHRS and CDR2 is YFSETQ in the germline V gene. This CDR3 reads CASSWPKETQYF.

This chain joins TRBV12-3 or TRBV12-4 and TRBJ2-1; as DNA is missing, the TRBD2 call by TCRdb cannot be tested. The CDR3 loop spans 14 amino acids. The CDR3 sequence: CASIMTSGGNEQFF.